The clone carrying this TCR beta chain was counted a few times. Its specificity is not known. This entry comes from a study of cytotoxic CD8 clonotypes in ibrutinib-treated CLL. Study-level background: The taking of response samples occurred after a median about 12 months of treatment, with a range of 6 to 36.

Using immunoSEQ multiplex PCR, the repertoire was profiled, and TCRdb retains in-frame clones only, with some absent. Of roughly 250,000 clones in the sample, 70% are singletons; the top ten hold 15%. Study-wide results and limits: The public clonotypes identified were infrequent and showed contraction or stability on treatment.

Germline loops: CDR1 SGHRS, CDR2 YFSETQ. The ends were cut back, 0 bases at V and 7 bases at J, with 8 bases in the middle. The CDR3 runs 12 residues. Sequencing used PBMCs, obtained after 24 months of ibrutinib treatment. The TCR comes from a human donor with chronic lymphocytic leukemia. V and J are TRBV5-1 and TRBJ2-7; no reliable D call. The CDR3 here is CASSLVHLEQYF. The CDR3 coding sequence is TGCGCCAGCAGCTTGGTCCATCTGGAGCAGTACTTC.